Sequencing of this T cell receptor beta chain was carried out in a study of CD8+CD57+ T cells in acquired aplastic anemia. This clonotype came up a few times. Trimming removed 4 bases from V and 4 bases from J, with 10 bases in between. The CDR3 is 13 amino acids. Germline lookup yields CDR1 SNHLY and CDR2 FYNNEI. The template for TCR beta VDJ and CDR3 sequence profiling was genomic DNA. In TCRdb, the reads were re-called with MiXCR into one record per CDR3 protein. Of hundreds of thousands of distinct CDR3 sequences in the sample, around 72% were seen once. The clonotype originates from a human donor in good health, serving as a control. The V gene is TRBV2, the J gene TRBJ1-1; TRBD1 is a possible D gene (5 bases). The sequencing sample was made of sorted CD4+, CD8+, or CD8+CD57+ T cells (not recorded which) from PBMCs. The CDR3 sequence: CASSVGAGTEAFF. The CDR3 DNA is TGTGCCAGCAGTGTAGGGGCAGGCACTGAAGCTTTCTTT.